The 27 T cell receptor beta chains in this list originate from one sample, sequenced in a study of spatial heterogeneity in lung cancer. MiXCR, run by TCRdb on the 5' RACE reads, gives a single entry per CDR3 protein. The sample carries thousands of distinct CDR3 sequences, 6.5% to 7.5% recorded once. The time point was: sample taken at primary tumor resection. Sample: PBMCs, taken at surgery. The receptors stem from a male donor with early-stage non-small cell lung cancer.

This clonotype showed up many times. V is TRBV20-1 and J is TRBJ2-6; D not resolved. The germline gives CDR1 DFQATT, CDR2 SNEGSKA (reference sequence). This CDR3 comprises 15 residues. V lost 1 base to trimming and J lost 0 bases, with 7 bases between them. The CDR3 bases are TGCAGTGCTAGAGTATCTCCCTCTGGGGCCAACGTCCTGACTTTC. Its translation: CSARVSPSGANVLTF.

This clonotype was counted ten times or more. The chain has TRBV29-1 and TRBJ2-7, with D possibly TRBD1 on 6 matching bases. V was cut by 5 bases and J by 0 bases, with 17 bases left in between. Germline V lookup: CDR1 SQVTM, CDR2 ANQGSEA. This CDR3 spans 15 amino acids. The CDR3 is CSVSPSTGNSYEQYF. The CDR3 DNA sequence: TGCAGCGTTTCACCCTCAACAGGGAACTCCTACGAGCAGTACTTC.

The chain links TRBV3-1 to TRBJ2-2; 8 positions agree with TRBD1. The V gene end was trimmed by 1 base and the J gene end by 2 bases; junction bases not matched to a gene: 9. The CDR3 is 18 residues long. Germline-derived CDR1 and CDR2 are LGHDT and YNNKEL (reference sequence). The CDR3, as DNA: TGTGCCAGCAGCCAAGCAAGGACAGGGTGGGTTAACACCGGGGAGCTGTTTTTT. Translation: CASSQARTGWVNTGELFF.

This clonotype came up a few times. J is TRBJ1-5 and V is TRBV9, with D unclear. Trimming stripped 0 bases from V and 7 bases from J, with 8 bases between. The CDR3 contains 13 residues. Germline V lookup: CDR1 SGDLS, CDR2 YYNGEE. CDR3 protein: CASSVDGQQPQHF. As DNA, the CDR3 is TGTGCCAGCAGCGTAGATGGTCAGCAGCCCCAGCATTTT.

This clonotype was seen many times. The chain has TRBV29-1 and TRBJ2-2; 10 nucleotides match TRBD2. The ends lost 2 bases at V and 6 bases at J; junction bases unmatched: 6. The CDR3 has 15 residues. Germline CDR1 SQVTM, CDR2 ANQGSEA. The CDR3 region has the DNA TGCAGCGTTGAATTTCGAGCGGGAGGGCCCGGGGAGCTGTTTTTT. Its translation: CSVEFRAGGPGELFF.

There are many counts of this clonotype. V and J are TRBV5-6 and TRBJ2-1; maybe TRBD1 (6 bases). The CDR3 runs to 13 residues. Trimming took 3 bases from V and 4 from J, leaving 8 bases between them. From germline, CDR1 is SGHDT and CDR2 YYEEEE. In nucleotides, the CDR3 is TGTGCCAGCAGCTCCGACAGGTACAATGAGCAGTTCTTC. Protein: CASSSDRYNEQFF.

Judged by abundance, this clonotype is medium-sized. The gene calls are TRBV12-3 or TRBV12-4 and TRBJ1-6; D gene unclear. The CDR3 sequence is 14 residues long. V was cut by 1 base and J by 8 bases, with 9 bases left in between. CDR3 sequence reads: CASSLGQKDSPLHF. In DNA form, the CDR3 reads TGTGCCAGCAGTTTAGGGCAGAAAGATTCACCCCTCCACTTT.

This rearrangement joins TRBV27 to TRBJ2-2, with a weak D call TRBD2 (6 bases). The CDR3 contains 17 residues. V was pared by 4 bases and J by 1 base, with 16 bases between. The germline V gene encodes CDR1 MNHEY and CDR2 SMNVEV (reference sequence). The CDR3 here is CASSSPGAGRNTGELFF. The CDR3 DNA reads TGTGCCAGCAGTTCGCCTGGTGCGGGAAGGAACACCGGGGAGCTGTTTTTT.

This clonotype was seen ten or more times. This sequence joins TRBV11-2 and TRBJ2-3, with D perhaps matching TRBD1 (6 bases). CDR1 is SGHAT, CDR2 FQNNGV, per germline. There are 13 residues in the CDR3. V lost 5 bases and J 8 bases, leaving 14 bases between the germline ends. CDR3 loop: CASSPVRGSTQYF. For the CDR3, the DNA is TGTGCCAGCAGCCCAGTAAGGGGGAGTACGCAGTATTTT.

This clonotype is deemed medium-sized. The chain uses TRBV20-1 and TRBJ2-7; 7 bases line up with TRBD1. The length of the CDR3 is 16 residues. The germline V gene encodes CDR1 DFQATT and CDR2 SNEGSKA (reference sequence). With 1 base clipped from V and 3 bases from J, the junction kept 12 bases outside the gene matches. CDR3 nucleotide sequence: TGCAGTGCTAGAGCCCTGCCCCGGGACAGAGTCTACGAGCAGTACTTC. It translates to CSARALPRDRVYEQYF.

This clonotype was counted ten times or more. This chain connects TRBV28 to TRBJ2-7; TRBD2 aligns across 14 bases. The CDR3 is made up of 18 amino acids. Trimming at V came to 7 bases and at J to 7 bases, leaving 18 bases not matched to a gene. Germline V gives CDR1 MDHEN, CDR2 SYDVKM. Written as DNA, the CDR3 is TGTGCCAGCATCCTCCAGTCGGGACTAGCGGGAGTTCCGCGGGAGCAGTACTTC. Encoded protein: CASILQSGLAGVPREQYF.

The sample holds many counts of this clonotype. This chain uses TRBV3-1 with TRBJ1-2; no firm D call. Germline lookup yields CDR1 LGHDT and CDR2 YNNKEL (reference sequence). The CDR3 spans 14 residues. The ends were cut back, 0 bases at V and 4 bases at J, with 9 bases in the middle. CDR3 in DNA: TGTGCCAGCAGCCAAGAAGGGTCGATCTATGGCTACACCTTC. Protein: CASSQEGSIYGYTF. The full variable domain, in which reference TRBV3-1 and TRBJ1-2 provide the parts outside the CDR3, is DTAVSQTPKYLVTQMGNDKSIKCEQNLGHDTMYWYKQDSKKFLKIMFSYNNKELIINETVPNRFSPKSPDKAHLNLHINSLELGDSAVYFCASSQEGSIYGYTFGSGTRLTVV.

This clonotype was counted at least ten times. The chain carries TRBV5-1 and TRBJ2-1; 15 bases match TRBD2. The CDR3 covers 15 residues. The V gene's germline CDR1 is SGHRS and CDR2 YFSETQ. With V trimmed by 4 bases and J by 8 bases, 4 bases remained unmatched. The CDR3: CASSQGLAGGYEQFF. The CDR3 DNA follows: TGCGCCAGCAGCCAGGGACTAGCGGGAGGCTATGAGCAGTTCTTC.

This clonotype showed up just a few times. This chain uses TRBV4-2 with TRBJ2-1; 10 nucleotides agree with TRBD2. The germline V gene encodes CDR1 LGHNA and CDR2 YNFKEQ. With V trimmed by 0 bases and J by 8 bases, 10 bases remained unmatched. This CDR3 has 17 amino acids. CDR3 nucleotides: TGTGCCAGCAGCCAAGACGTAACTAGCGGGGCGTCAGATGAGCAGTTCTTC. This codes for CASSQDVTSGASDEQFF.

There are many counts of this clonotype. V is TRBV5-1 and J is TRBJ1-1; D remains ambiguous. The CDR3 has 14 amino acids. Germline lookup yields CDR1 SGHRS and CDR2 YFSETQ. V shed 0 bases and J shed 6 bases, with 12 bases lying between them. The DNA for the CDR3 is TGCGCCAGCAGCTTGGTAGCAGACCCAGCTGAAGCTTTCTTT. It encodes CASSLVADPAEAFF. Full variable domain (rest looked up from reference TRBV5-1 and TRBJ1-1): KAGVTQTPRYLIKTRGQQVTLSCSPISGHRSVSWYQQTPGQGLQFLFEYFSETQRNKGNFPGRFSGRQFSNSRSEMNVSTLELGDSALYLCASSLVADPAEAFFGQGTRLTVV.

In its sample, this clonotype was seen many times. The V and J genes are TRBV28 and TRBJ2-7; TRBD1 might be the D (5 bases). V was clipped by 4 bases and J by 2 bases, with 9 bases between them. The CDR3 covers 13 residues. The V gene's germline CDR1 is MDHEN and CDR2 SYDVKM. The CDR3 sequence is CASSSGFPYEQYF. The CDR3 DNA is TGTGCCAGCAGTTCAGGGTTTCCCTACGAGCAGTACTTC.

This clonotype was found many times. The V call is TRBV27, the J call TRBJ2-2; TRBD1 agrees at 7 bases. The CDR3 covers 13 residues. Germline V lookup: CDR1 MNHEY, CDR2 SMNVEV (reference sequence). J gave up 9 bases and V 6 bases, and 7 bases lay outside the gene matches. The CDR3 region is CASSQGVLWELFF. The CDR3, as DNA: TGTGCCAGCAGCCAGGGGGTACTCTGGGAGCTGTTTTTT.

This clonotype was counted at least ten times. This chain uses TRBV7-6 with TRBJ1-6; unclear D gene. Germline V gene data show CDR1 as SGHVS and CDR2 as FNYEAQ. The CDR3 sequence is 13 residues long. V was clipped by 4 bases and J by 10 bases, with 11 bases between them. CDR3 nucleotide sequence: TGTGCCAGCAGCTCATTGGAGGCCTCACCCCTCCACTTT. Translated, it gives CASSSLEASPLHF.

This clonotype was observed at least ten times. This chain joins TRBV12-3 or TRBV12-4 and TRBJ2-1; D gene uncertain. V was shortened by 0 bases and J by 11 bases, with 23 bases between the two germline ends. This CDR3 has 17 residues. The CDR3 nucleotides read TGTGCCAGCAGTTTAGCGCTCAGCCACCTCCATGGAGCTCAGCAGTTCTTC. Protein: CASSLALSHLHGAQQFF.

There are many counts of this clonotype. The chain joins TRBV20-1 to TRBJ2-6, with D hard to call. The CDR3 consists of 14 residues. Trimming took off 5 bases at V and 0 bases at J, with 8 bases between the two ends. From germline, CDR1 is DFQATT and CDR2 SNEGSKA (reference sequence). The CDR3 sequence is CSAAAISGANVLTF. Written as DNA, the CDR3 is TGCAGTGCTGCGGCGATCTCTGGGGCCAACGTCCTGACTTTC.

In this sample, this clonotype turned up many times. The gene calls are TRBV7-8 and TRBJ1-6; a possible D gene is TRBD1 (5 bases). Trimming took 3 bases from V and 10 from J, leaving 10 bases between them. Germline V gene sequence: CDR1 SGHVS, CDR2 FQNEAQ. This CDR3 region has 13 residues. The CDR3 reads CASSFNRGSPLHF. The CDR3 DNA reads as TGTGCCAGCAGCTTCAACCGGGGGTCACCCCTCCACTTT.

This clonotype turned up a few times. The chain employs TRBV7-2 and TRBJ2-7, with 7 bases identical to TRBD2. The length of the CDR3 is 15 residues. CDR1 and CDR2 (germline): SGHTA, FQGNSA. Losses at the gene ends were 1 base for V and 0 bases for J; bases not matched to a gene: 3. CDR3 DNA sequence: TGTGCCAGCAGCTTAGGCGGGGGAAGCTCCTACGAGCAGTACGTC. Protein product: CASSLGGGSSYEQYV.

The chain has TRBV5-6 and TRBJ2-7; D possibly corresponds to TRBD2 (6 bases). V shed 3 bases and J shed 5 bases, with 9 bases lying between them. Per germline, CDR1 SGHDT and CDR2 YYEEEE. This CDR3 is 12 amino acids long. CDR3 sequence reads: CASSSWGDEQYF. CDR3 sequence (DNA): TGTGCCAGCAGCTCATGGGGGGACGAGCAGTACTTC.

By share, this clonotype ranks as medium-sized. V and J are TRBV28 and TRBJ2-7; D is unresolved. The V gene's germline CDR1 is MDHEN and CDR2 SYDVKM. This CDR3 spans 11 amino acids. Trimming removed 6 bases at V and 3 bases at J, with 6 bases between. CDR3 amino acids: CASSPDYEQYF. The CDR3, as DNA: TGTGCCAGCAGCCCCGACTACGAGCAGTACTTC.

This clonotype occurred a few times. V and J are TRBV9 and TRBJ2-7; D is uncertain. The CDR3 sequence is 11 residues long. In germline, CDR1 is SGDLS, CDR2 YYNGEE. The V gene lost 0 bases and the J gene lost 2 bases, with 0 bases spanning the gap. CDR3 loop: CASSVAYEQYF. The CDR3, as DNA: TGTGCCAGCAGCGTAGCCTACGAGCAGTACTTC.

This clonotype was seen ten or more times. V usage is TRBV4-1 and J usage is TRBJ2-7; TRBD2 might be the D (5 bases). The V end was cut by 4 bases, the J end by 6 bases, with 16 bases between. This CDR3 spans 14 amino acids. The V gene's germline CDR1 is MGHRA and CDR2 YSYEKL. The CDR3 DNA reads TGCGCCAGCAGCCCCCGGAGAGGGCGCGGCGAGCAGTACGTC. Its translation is CASSPRRGRGEQYV.

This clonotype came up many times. CDR3 in amino acids: CSVVGTDTTIYF. The CDR3 DNA reads TGCAGCGTTGTGGGGACAGACACCACCATATATTTT. V usage is TRBV29-1 and J usage is TRBJ1-3, with 7 bases that match TRBD1. The CDR3 has 12 residues. Germline V gene sequence: CDR1 SQVTM, CDR2 ANQGSEA. V was clipped by 4 bases and J by 9 bases; unmatched bases: 6.